The clone carrying this T cell receptor (beta chain) showed up just a few times. These data are taken from a study of T-cell memory formation after mild COVID-19. From germline, CDR1 is LGHDT and CDR2 YNNKEL (reference sequence). The CDR3 contains 14 residues. V dropped 1 base and J dropped 9 bases, with 13 bases sitting between them. TCRdb passed the 5' RACE reads through MiXCR, listing each CDR3 protein once. Here the sample spans 550,000 to 600,000 distinct CDR3 sequences, roughly 17% being singletons. The sequencing sample was made of PBMCs or a T cell subset sorted from them (not recorded which). The V gene is TRBV3-1, the J gene TRBJ2-1; a possible D gene is TRBD2 (6 bases). This TCR came from an adult woman who had mild COVID-19 (a few samples of this study predate the infection). Cell type and time point are not known. The CDR3 DNA reads TGTGCCAGCAGCCAAGTGAATAGCGGTAGTGAGCAGTTCTTC. Its translation is CASSQVNSGSEQFF.